This section outlines one T cell receptor beta chain sequence together with its context. Germline V gene lookup returns CDR1 LNHDA and CDR2 SQIVND (reference sequence). The CDR3 extends over 13 amino acids. Trimming pared 7 bases from V and 6 bases from J, leaving 13 bases between. This sample was taken from a study of blood T cell repertoires in COVID-19. Overall study: Italy, Spain and the United States were the sources of the convalescent and acute COVID-19 samples. In each case, the material was cDNA or gDNA derived from T cells, B-cell-depleted T cells, or PBMCs.

As handled by the study authors: Amplification from reference gene primers served as the basis for estimated nucleated cell counts. Sequencing used immunoSEQ multiplex PCR; TCRdb keeps in-frame clones, though not all of them. The V and J calls and clone size were taken over from that table, and D and trimming were inferred from the DNA. Among 250,000 or so clones listed, about 89% were seen once. This receptor was taken from a man in his forties with active or convalescent COVID-19. The sample taken for sequencing was peripheral blood. V is TRBV19 and J is TRBJ1-5, with D possibly being TRBD1 (5 bases). This chain's CDR3 is CASTGVLGQPQHF. DNA for the CDR3: TGTGCCAGTACGGGGGTCCTTGGTCAGCCCCAGCATTTT.